Sequencing of this T cell receptor (beta chain) was carried out in a study of cytomegalovirus exposure and HLA in healthy donors. The V end lost 0 bases, the J end lost 8 bases, and 9 bases lay between the germline ends. The germline gives CDR1 SGDLS, CDR2 YYNGEE. The CDR3 spans 14 residues. In nominal health when sampled, donors likely had unrecorded immune exposures nonetheless. PCR employed 60 Vbeta and 13 Jbeta primers. Sequencing was performed with immunoSEQ multiplex PCR; in TCRdb, only in-frame clones are kept and a portion is missing. Among 69,000 or so clones, roughly four fifths were seen once, and the ten largest hold around 10%.

The chain is built from TRBV9 and TRBJ1-6; D might be TRBD1 (6 bases). This receptor was obtained from a woman between 55 and 75 years old in good health and CMV-seropositive. Sequencing was done on a sample of PBMCs. This CDR3 reads CASSVAGADSPLHF. The CDR3 region has the DNA TGTGCCAGCAGCGTAGCAGGGGCGGATTCACCCCTCCACTTT. Combining the CDR3 with reference TRBV9 and TRBJ1-6 gives the whole variable domain DSGVTQTPKHLITATGQRVTLRCSPRSGDLSVYWYQQSLDQGLQFLIQYYNGEERAKGNILERFSAQQFPDLHSELNLSSLELGDSALYFCASSVAGADSPLHFGNGTRLTVT.